This TCR delta chain was identified during a study of delta chains in infants with herpesvirus infections. Study background: A public fetal Vdelta1/Vgamma8 clonotype was sought in postnatally CMV-infected infants.

Overall study results and limits: Later infection age appeared linked to lower public-clonotype frequency among Vdelta1 cells. 4 of 18 CMV-infected infants carried the public Vdelta1 clonotype, including one congenital.

The length of the CDR3 is 27 residues. Trimming at V came to 1 base and at J to 2 bases, leaving 36 bases not matched to a gene. CDR1 TSWWSYY and CDR2 QGS come from the germline V gene. PBMC RNA was reverse transcribed using gamma-chain- and delta-chain-specific primers. With CATT, TCRdb re-called clones from the RT-PCR reads. The repertoire holds under 1,500 delta-chain clones, with around 35% as singletons. Sample share makes this clone medium-sized (0.01 to 0.1%). As yet, its antigen is unknown. Other DNA sequences within the sample encode an identical CDR3. The sample was peripheral blood, taken at time point 2 of longitudinal follow-up. The sequence was obtained from a human donor who was a Ugandan infant, either HIV-exposed or HIV-unexposed (not recorded which). The genes are TRDV1 and TRDJ1, with TRDD3 matching over 11 bases. The CDR3 protein is CALGEPEGGPLGPNAFLLGDKTDKLIF. The DNA for the CDR3 is TGTGCTCTTGGGGAACCAGAAGGGGGGCCACTAGGACCTAACGCATTTCTACTGGGGGATAAGACCGATAAACTCATCTTT.